This T cell receptor (beta chain) was observed in a study of CD8 T cells in Susac syndrome. The sample holds one count of this clonotype. This CDR3 is 14 amino acids long. Germline trimming cut 4 bases from V and 7 bases from J; bases unmatched to any gene: 4. An amount of RNA that ranged from about 0.45 to 1 ug was reverse transcribed with random hexamers. TCRdb fed the immunoSEQ multiplex PCR reads into MiXCR, producing one record per CDR3 protein. The data show about 180,000 distinct CDR3 sequences, roughly 95% seen once. The CD8+ and CD4+ T cells were isolated magnetically using a negative isolation approach, whereas the TEMRA cells were enriched by FACS.

Specimen: CD8+ T cells from PBMCs. The clonotype originates from a human donor with multiple sclerosis. This chain links TRBV12-3 or TRBV12-4 with TRBJ2-3; 11 bases are shared with TRBD1. Here the CDR3 DNA reads TGTGCCAGCAGTTCCGGGACAGGGGGAAATACGCAGTATTTT. Protein: CASSSGTGGNTQYF.